This T cell receptor beta chain came from a study of T cell responses to AZD1222 COVID-19 vaccine. The CDR3 extends over 14 amino acids. With 1 base removed from V and 2 bases from J, the gap between germline ends came to 9 bases. The germline V gene encodes CDR1 SEHNR and CDR2 FQNEAQ (reference sequence). As concerns this clone: The antigen is not known.

Study outcomes and limitations: CD4 TCRs associated with vaccination spanned spike, dominating at 160-218 and 743-854. Possibly, clonal diversity was underestimated; donors were largely white British and included more females. The study identified only six AZD1222 recipients as seropositive at baseline.

Data came from immunoSEQ multiplex PCR; TCRdb stores just in-frame clones and leaves some out. The sample consists of about 79,000 clones, about 84% of them appearing once. J is TRBJ2-7 and V is TRBV7-9; D call uncertain. The source material was peripheral blood, sampled on day 0 of AZD1222 vaccination. This receptor was identified in an adult in good health. The CDR3 is CASSLVSAAYEQYF. The CDR3 coding sequence is TGTGCCAGCAGCTTAGTATCGGCAGCCTACGAGCAGTACTTC.